This is a list of T cell receptor beta chains from one sample in a study of T-cell reconstitution after alpha-beta-depleted transplantation in children. TCRdb re-called the PCR reads through MiXCR, storing one row per CDR3 protein. The table includes some 520,000 distinct CDR3 sequences, around a third detected once. Material: PBMCs from the stem cell graft donor, obtained from the stem cell graft. The receptors shown here come from a human donor who donated a stem cell graft to a child with aplastic anemia. Both conserved end residues are part of each CDR3. Each record gives: clone size, D gene, V gene, J gene, CDR3 DNA, CDR3 protein. The D gene is left open where the match is weak. Clone size is given for some rows only: seen once, a few or many times, or a class if the clone is expanded.

NA,TRBD1,TRBV5-5,TRBJ1-1,TGTGCCAGCAGCGTTTACAGGGGAGGGAACACTGAAGCTTTCTTT,CASSVYRGGNTEAFF
NA,NA,TRBV29-1,TRBJ2-4,TGCAGCGTCAGGGACCTAGCCAAAAACATTCAGTACTTC,CSVRDLAKNIQYF
few,NA,TRBV29-1,TRBJ2-3,TGCAGCGTTAGGGCTGGTGTTGCTACAGATACGCAGTATTTT,CSVRAGVATDTQYF
NA,NA,TRBV30,TRBJ2-3,TGTGCCTGGAGTGTCTTCTGGGAGACGAGAGTTCGTACGCAGTATTTT,CAWSVFWETRVRTQYF
NA,NA,TRBV30,TRBJ1-1,TGTGCCTGGAGTACGAACGCTAACACTGAAGCTTTCTTT,CAWSTNANTEAFF
NA,NA,TRBV28,TRBJ2-5,TGTGCCAGCACCCAACTCCGGGGTCGTAGGGAGACCCAGTACTTC,CASTQLRGRRETQYF
NA,TRBD2,TRBV20-1,TRBJ2-7,TGCAGTGCTAAGCCGGGGACTAGCGGGAGGGTCTACGAGCAGTACTTC,CSAKPGTSGRVYEQYF
NA,TRBD2,TRBV5-6,TRBJ2-1,TGTGCCAGCAGCAGTCCGACTAGCGGGAACTACAATGAGCAGTTCTTC,CASSSPTSGNYNEQFF
NA,TRBD1,TRBV29-1,TRBJ2-6,TGCAGCGTTGAACTCGGGGGACAGGGAACCTCTGGGGCCAACGTCCTGACTTTC,CSVELGGQGTSGANVLTF
NA,TRBD1,TRBV7-6,TRBJ2-5,TGTGCCAGCAGCCTCGGGACAGGGAAAGAGACCCAGTACTTC,CASSLGTGKETQYF
NA,TRBD2,TRBV5-1,TRBJ2-2,TGCGCCAGCAGCTTGGGACTAGCGGGGAACAACACCGGGGAGCTGTTTTTT,CASSLGLAGNNTGELFF
few,TRBD2,TRBV30,TRBJ2-1,TGTGCCTGCCAAAGACTAGCGGGTAACAATGAGCAGTTCTTC,CACQRLAGNNEQFF
NA,NA,TRBV6-2/TRBV6-3,TRBJ2-3,TGTGCCAGCAGTTACCGGGACACAACAGATACGCAGTATTTT,CASSYRDTTDTQYF
NA,TRBD2,TRBV10-3,TRBJ2-3,TGTGCCATCACCGGGACTAGCGGAGCTAGCACAGATACGCAGTATTTT,CAITGTSGASTDTQYF
NA,NA,TRBV9,TRBJ1-1,TGTGCCAGCAGCGTAGTAGCTCTAGGGACCACTGAAGCTTTCTTT,CASSVVALGTTEAFF
NA,NA,TRBV7-2,TRBJ1-5,TGTGCCAGCAGCTTTTTGCAGGGAGGGCAGCCCCAGCATTTT,CASSFLQGGQPQHF
few,NA,TRBV6-5,TRBJ1-3,TGTGCCAGCAGTTACTCGACGGCCAGTCGTGGTGGAAACACCATATATTTT,CASSYSTASRGGNTIYF
NA,NA,TRBV20-1,TRBJ1-2,TGCAGTGCTAGAAACGACGGGTCCTTATATGGCTACACCTTC,CSARNDGSLYGYTF
NA,NA,TRBV5-5,TRBJ2-7,TGTGCCAGCAGCCCTGAGGGGGGTCAGCGGAGGAGAGGTTCGTACTTC,CASSPEGGQRRRGSYF
few,NA,TRBV7-6,TRBJ2-1,TGTGCCAGCAGCTCCTCAGGGGCCCCAGGCGGCTCCTACAATGAGCAGTTCTTC,CASSSSGAPGGSYNEQFF
NA,TRBD1,TRBV12-3/TRBV12-4,TRBJ1-5,TGTGCCAGCAGCCAGGACAGGGCTTATCAGCCCCAGCATTTT,CASSQDRAYQPQHF
NA,NA,TRBV6-5,TRBJ2-3,TGTGCCAGCAGTTACTCGTCTAGCGGCACAGATACGCAGTATTTT,CASSYSSSGTDTQYF
many,TRBD2,TRBV12-3/TRBV12-4,TRBJ2-1,TGTGCCAGCAGTTGGCGGGAGGGTTCCTACAATGAGCAGTTCTTC,CASSWREGSYNEQFF
NA,NA,TRBV7-2,TRBJ2-3,TGTGCCAGCGACTCCGGGGGCGCAGATACGCAGTATTTT,CASDSGGADTQYF
NA,NA,TRBV20-1,TRBJ2-3,TGCAGTGCTAGAGATCTTCGGGATTTCCGCACAGATACGCAGTATTTT,CSARDLRDFRTDTQYF
few,TRBD2,TRBV5-1,TRBJ2-2,TGCGCCAGCAGCCAAACGACTAGCGGAACCGGGGAGCTGTTTTTT,CASSQTTSGTGELFF
NA,NA,TRBV14,TRBJ2-5,TGTGCCAGCAGCCAAGACCTAACTCAAGAGACCCAGTACTTC,CASSQDLTQETQYF
few,TRBD1,TRBV5-4,TRBJ2-4,TGTGCCAGCAGCTTGAGGGAACCGGGACAGGGGCGACGTTACATTCAGTACTTC,CASSLREPGQGRRYIQYF
many,NA,TRBV7-9,TRBJ1-3,TGTGCCAGCAGCCCCTCATTTCATGGACGGAAGACTGGAAACACCATATATTTT,CASSPSFHGRKTGNTIYF
NA,NA,TRBV7-2,TRBJ2-1,TGTGCCAGCAGCCCAACAGGGGACTGGGGATACAATGAGCAGTTCTTC,CASSPTGDWGYNEQFF
NA,TRBD1,TRBV5-1,TRBJ2-1,TGCGCCAGCAGCTTGGGACAGGGGGACAATGAGCAGTTCTTC,CASSLGQGDNEQFF
once,NA,TRBV7-8,TRBJ1-2,TGTGCCAGCAGCTCCCCCAGCGGCTATGGCTACACCTTC,CASSSPSGYGYTF
few,NA,TRBV6-5,TRBJ2-1,TGTGCCAGCAGTCCGTCTACACGGCCCTACAATGAGCAGTTCTTC,CASSPSTRPYNEQFF
few,NA,TRBV12-3/TRBV12-4,TRBJ2-1,TGTGCCAGCAGACCCGGGACCCAGGTCTACAATGAGCAGTTCTTC,CASRPGTQVYNEQFF
NA,TRBD1,TRBV2,TRBJ2-3,TGTGCCAGCAAGGACAGGGGACCAGATACGCAGTATTTT,CASKDRGPDTQYF
NA,NA,TRBV28,TRBJ1-5,TGTGCCAGCAGTTCCTCCTCACAGGGAAACTCTCAGCCCCAGCATTTT,CASSSSSQGNSQPQHF
NA,TRBD1,TRBV4-3,TRBJ2-5,TGCGCCAGCAGCCAAGATAACAGGGGACGAGAGACCCAGTACTTC,CASSQDNRGRETQYF
NA,TRBD2,TRBV12-3/TRBV12-4,TRBJ2-1,TGTGCCAGCAGAGCTAGCGGGGTCAATGAGCAGTTCTTC,CASRASGVNEQFF
few,TRBD1,TRBV20-1,TRBJ2-1,TGCAGTGCTAGGGCCCCCGGGACAGATATAAACAATGAGCAGTTCTTC,CSARAPGTDINNEQFF
few,NA,TRBV7-2,TRBJ2-1,TGTGCCAGCAGCTTAGGGTACGGAACTTACAATGAGCAGTTCTTC,CASSLGYGTYNEQFF
many,TRBD1,TRBV20-1,TRBJ1-1,TGCAGTGCTAGAACCGGACAGGACTACACTGAAGCTTTCTTT,CSARTGQDYTEAFF
few,NA,TRBV6-1,TRBJ1-5,TGTGCCAGCAGTCCGGGACTGAATAGCAATCAGCCCCAGCATTTT,CASSPGLNSNQPQHF
NA,NA,TRBV15,TRBJ1-4,TGTGCCACCAGCAGGGGGGCGTCTAATGAAAAACTGTTTTTT,CATSRGASNEKLFF
few,TRBD1,TRBV29-1,TRBJ2-5,TGCAGCGGCCGGAATACGGGACAGGGGAGAGAGACCCAGTACTTC,CSGRNTGQGRETQYF
NA,NA,TRBV20-1,TRBJ2-3,TGCAGTGCCGCCGCCAGCCCCCAGGGGACAGATACGCAGTATTTT,CSAAASPQGTDTQYF